This T cell receptor beta chain was captured in a study of CXCR3-negative and CXCR3-positive naive CD8 T cells. The CDR3 loop spans 13 amino acids. Germline V gene data show CDR1 as SQVTM and CDR2 as ANQGSEA. The method, 5' RACE with UMI labels, was used to prepare the TRB cDNA libraries. Each CDR3 protein gets one entry in TCRdb, which reprocessed the 5' RACE reads and gives no DNA. The clone table shows tens of thousands of distinct CDR3 sequences, with the ten largest holding 0.42%. Overall study findings and caveats: Relative to memory CD8+ cells, whose diversity was much lower, both naive subsets had comparably high diversity. Once cells were cryopreserved, CXCR3 expression went down partly, and most assays used fresh PBMCs.

A note on this clonotype: As yet, its antigen is unknown.

The chain joins TRBV29-1 to TRBJ1-2. The sample consisted of naive CXCR3- CD8+ T cells from blood. The subset was: CD45RO-CCR7+CD27+CD95- naive CD8+ T cells lacking CXCR3 (TNR3-). The clonotype comes from a human donor in good health. Some clones in this sample may be carry-over from other donors' samples. CDR3 sequence: CSVEDYTVYGYTF.